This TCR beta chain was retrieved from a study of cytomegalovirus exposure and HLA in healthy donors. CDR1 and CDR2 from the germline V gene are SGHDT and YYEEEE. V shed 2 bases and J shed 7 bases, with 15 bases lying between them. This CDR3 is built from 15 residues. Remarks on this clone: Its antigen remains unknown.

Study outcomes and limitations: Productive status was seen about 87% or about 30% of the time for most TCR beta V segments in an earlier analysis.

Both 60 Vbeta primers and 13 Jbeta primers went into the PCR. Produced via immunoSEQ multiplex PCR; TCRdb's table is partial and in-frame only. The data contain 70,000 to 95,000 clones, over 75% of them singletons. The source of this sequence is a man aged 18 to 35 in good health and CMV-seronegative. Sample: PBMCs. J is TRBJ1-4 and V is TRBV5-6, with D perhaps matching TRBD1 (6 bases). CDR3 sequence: CASSFSSGVVEKLFF. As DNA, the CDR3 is TGTGCCAGCAGCTTCTCGTCAGGGGTGGTTGAAAAACTGTTTTTT.